This passage covers 16 T cell receptor beta chains from one sample sequenced in a study of regulatory T cells in long-lasting Graves disease. Arm-PCR with iRepertoire HTBI primers amplified the CDR3 regions for these TCR beta libraries. TCRdb reanalysed the multiplex PCR reads using MiXCR and keeps one entry per CDR3 protein. The data contain roughly 470,000 distinct CDR3 sequences, roughly 20% of them singletons. As to time point: persistent/refractory GD, antithyroid drugs over 5 years with positive TRAb. Making the TCR library involved RNA that had been extracted from PBMCs. Sequencing was performed on peripheral blood mononuclear cells (PBMCs), taken when the disease was refractory, from a patient treated with antithyroid drugs. The receptors were gathered from a female donor with Graves disease.

This clonotype was recorded many times. This chain links TRBV6-1 with TRBJ1-4; D possibly corresponds to TRBD1 (5 bases). This CDR3 region has 16 residues. Between the trimmed V and J ends, which lost 6 bases and 8 bases, there was a span of 22 bases. The germline V gene has CDR1 MNHNS and CDR2 SASEGT. This CDR3 reads CASRTGLGEGGEKLFF. In DNA, the CDR3 is TGTGCCAGCAGAACAGGACTTGGGGAGGGTGGAGAAAAACTGTTTTTT.

The chain uses TRBV4-2 and TRBJ1-6; TRBD1 agrees at 8 bases. The V segment lost 0 bases and the J segment 10 bases; nucleotides outside the gene matches: 8. The CDR3 totals 16 residues. The germline V gene has CDR1 LGHNA and CDR2 YNFKEQ. CDR3 sequence: CASSQDLTGVLSPLHF. As DNA, the CDR3 is TGTGCCAGCAGCCAAGACCTGACAGGGGTATTATCACCCCTCCACTTT.

This clonotype was counted a few times. The chain recombines TRBV10-3 with TRBJ2-7; no clear D. V lost 5 bases and J lost 0, with 8 bases in between. Germline V gives CDR1 ENHRY, CDR2 SYGVKD. The CDR3 has 13 amino acids. The CDR3 loop reads CAISISGSYEQYF. The DNA of the CDR3 is TGTGCCATCAGTATAAGTGGCTCCTACGAGCAGTACTTC.

This clonotype was detected many times. The chain recombines TRBV28 with TRBJ2-7; D is possibly TRBD2 (5 bases). The CDR3 spans 14 residues. Trimming removed 8 bases at V and 2 bases at J, with 16 bases between. Per germline, CDR1 MDHEN and CDR2 SYDVKM. CDR3 nucleotide sequence: TGTGCCAGCCGAAGGACTCCACTGGCCTACGAGCAGTACTTC. Protein: CASRRTPLAYEQYF.

This clonotype was observed many times. The V and J genes are TRBV6-2 or TRBV6-3 and TRBJ2-7; D perhaps matches TRBD2 (5 bases). Germline V gene sequence: CDR1 MNHEY, CDR2 SVGEGT. V gave up 0 bases and J gave up 1 base, with 10 bases separating them. This CDR3 is 15 amino acids long. Here the CDR3 reads CASSYSIGVSYEQYF. Here the CDR3 DNA reads TGTGCCAGCAGTTACTCGATCGGGGTTTCCTACGAGCAGTACTTC.

This chain connects TRBV19 to TRBJ1-2; D might be TRBD1 (6 bases). V lost 7 bases and J lost 2, with 8 bases in between. This CDR3 has 12 amino acids. The V gene's germline CDR1 is LNHDA and CDR2 SQIVND (reference sequence). CDR3 sequence: CASMGANYGYTF. In DNA, the CDR3 is TGTGCCAGTATGGGGGCCAACTATGGCTACACCTTC. Variable domain in full (rest from reference TRBV19 and TRBJ1-2): DGGITQSPKYLFRKEGQNVTLSCEQNLNHDAMYWYRQDPGQGLRLIYYSQIVNDFQKGDIAEGYSVSREKKESFPLTVTSAQKNPTAFYLCASMGANYGYTFGSGTRLTVV.

The CDR3 nucleotides are TGTGCCAGTAGTATTGAGGATTATAGCAATCAGCCCCAGCATTTT. Its translation: CASSIEDYSNQPQHF. The chain has TRBV19 and TRBJ1-5; D is uncertain. The CDR3 has 15 amino acids. The V end was cut by 3 bases, the J end by 0 bases, with 9 bases between. Per the germline V gene, CDR1 is LNHDA and CDR2 is SQIVND (reference sequence).

Comments on this clonotype: A much larger clone differs from this one at a single base, so this may be a read error. This chain connects TRBV3-1 to TRBJ1-2; D possibly corresponds to TRBD1 (5 bases). From germline, CDR1 is LGHDT and CDR2 YNNKEL (reference sequence). This CDR3 contains 16 residues. The CDR3 region is CASSQFGARAYGGCTF. The CDR3 DNA reads as TGTGCCAGCAGCCAATTTGGGGCTAGGGCTTATGGAGGCTGCACCTTC.

This clonotype came up many times. The chain has TRBV7-2 and TRBJ1-3; possibly TRBD1 for D (6 bases). The length of the CDR3 is 15 residues. Germline CDR1 is SGHTA and CDR2 is FQGNSA. Deletions cut 5 bases from V and 4 bases from J, with 15 bases between. The CDR3 sequence: CASSRRTGLGNTIYF. The CDR3 coding sequence is TGTGCCAGCAGCAGACGTACAGGGCTAGGAAACACCATATATTTT.

V usage is TRBV9 and J usage is TRBJ2-7; 10 positions agree with TRBD2. This CDR3 contains 14 residues. CDR1 SGDLS and CDR2 YYNGEE come from the germline V gene. V lost 3 bases, J lost 7 bases, and 7 bases stayed unmatched. The CDR3 bases are TGTGCCAGCAGCGCTGAAGCGGGAGGGGGTGAGCAGTACTTC. This sequence encodes CASSAEAGGGEQYF.

Only a few counts were recorded for this clonotype. This chain connects TRBV29-1 to TRBJ1-2, with D unresolved. CDR3 size: 12 residues. Per germline, CDR1 SQVTM and CDR2 ANQGSEA. Deletions cut 6 bases from V and 5 bases from J, with 13 bases between. The CDR3 spells CSVLAGTYGYTF. The CDR3 DNA sequence: TGCAGCGTGCTGGCAGGAACGTATGGCTACACCTTC.

This clonotype was detected a few times. This chain connects TRBV7-2 to TRBJ2-2; 8 bases fit TRBD1. CDR3 length: 17 residues. V shed 2 bases, J shed 0 bases, and the junction held 5 bases outside the gene matches. Germline CDR1 reads SGHTA; CDR2 reads FQGNSA. In nucleotides, the CDR3 is TGTGCCAGCAGCTTAAAAGGACAGGGAACGAACACCGGGGAGCTGTTTTTT. Translation gives CASSLKGQGTNTGELFF.

About this clonotype: Since a much larger clone is just one base distant, this may be a read error. This chain uses TRBV10-3 with TRBJ2-7; D is undetermined. The CDR3 consists of 10 residues. Germline V lookup: CDR1 ENHRY, CDR2 SYGVKD. The CDR3 region is CAVSGYEQYF. The CDR3 DNA follows: TGTGCCGTCAGTGGGTACGAGCAGTACTTC.

This clonotype appeared many times. The gene calls are TRBV5-1 and TRBJ2-2; 7 nucleotides align to TRBD1. J was trimmed by 5 bases and V by 4 bases; bases with no gene match: 8. The CDR3 consists of 15 residues. Germline V gene lookup returns CDR1 SGHRS and CDR2 YFSETQ. CDR3 sequence (DNA): TGCGCCAGCAGCCAAACGGACAGGCAAACCGGGGAGCTGTTTTTT. Its translation: CASSQTDRQTGELFF.

There are a few counts of this clonotype. The chain joins TRBV30 to TRBJ1-3; D gene unclear. There are 13 residues in the CDR3. Germline assignment: CDR1 GTSNPN and CDR2 SVGIG (reference sequence). Trimming left V 5 bases short and J 7 bases short, with 15 bases between. CDR3 region: CAWGNNLGNTIYF. CDR3 DNA: TGTGCCTGGGGAAACAATTTGGGGAACACCATATATTTT.

This clonotype was counted at least ten times. The V and J genes are TRBV12-3 or TRBV12-4 and TRBJ2-7; 8 nucleotides line up with TRBD1. V was pared by 5 bases and J by 5 bases, with 11 bases of the junction left unmatched. CDR3 size: 15 residues. The CDR3 loop reads CASSERQGFFHEQYF. CDR3 nucleotide sequence: TGTGCCAGCAGTGAGAGACAGGGGTTTTTCCACGAGCAGTACTTC.